A selection of T cell receptor beta chains follows, all from one sample in a study of T cells in Graves' hyperthyroidism and ophthalmopathy. TCRdb redid the calling of the multiplex PCR reads with MiXCR, one entry per CDR3 protein. The repertoire holds 350,000 or so distinct CDR3 sequences, with about 15% as singletons. The sequenced sample consisted of blood. The receptor source for this set is a woman aged 30 to 39 with Graves' hyperthyroidism that later progressed to Graves' ophthalmopathy. Each CDR3 is given with its conserved first and last residue. Fields, in order: CDR3 DNA, CDR3 protein, V gene, clone size, D gene, J gene. A D gene is named only where the DNA matches it firmly. Only part of the rows carry a size: once, few, many, or a class if the clone is expanded.

DNA: TGTGCCAGCAGTTCACTTACGGACAGGGTCTTGCATGAAAAACTGTTTTTT
CDR3: CASSSLTDRVLHEKLFF
V: TRBV6-1
size: many
D: TRBD1
J: TRBJ1-4

DNA: TGCAGTGCTAGTAGCGGGGCCACTGAAGCTTTCTTT
CDR3: CSASSGATEAFF
V: TRBV20-1
size: few
D: -
J: TRBJ1-1

DNA: TGTGCCAGCGTAGCGGGAAGGTACAATGAGCAGTTCTTC
CDR3: CASVAGRYNEQFF
V: TRBV5-6
size: few
D: TRBD2
J: TRBJ2-1

DNA: TGTGCCAGCAGCTCTACATTGGAACTGTTTTTT
CDR3: CASSSTLELFF
V: TRBV7-8
size: -
D: -
J: TRBJ1-4

DNA: TGTGCCAGCTGTCGGGTGGCGCAGCCCCAGCATTTT
CDR3: CASCRVAQPQHF
V: TRBV28
size: -
D: -
J: TRBJ1-5

DNA: TGTGCCAGCAGCCCGAGAGGGACAGCCACTTATGGCTACACCTTC
CDR3: CASSPRGTATYGYTF
V: TRBV6-2/TRBV6-3
size: -
D: TRBD1
J: TRBJ1-2

DNA: TGTGCCAGCAGAAGGACAGATGCAGGGACCATATATTTT
CDR3: CASRRTDAGTIYF
V: TRBV28
size: few
D: -
J: TRBJ1-3

DNA: TGTGCCAGCAGTTTCGGACGGGGCACTGCAACTAATGAAAAACTGTTTTTT
CDR3: CASSFGRGTATNEKLFF
V: TRBV12-3/TRBV12-4
size: -
D: -
J: TRBJ1-4

DNA: TGCGCCAGCAGCCCCTATCCCGGGACTGACATTCAGTACTTC
CDR3: CASSPYPGTDIQYF
V: TRBV4-1
size: -
D: -
J: TRBJ2-4

DNA: TGCGCCAGCAGCCAAGAATGGCGAGCGGAAGAGACCCAGTACTTC
CDR3: CASSQEWRAEETQYF
V: TRBV4-1
size: -
D: -
J: TRBJ2-5

DNA: TGTGCCAGCAGCTCCCCGACAGCCGGGGCCACTGAAGCTTTCTTT
CDR3: CASSSPTAGATEAFF
V: TRBV3-1
size: many
D: -
J: TRBJ1-1

DNA: TGTGCCAGCAGCCCAGACAGGGGATTATACAATGGGCAGTTCTTC
CDR3: CASSPDRGLYNGQFF
V: TRBV7-2
size: few
D: TRBD1
J: TRBJ2-1

DNA: TGTGCCAGCAGTTACTTTTCAGGGGTTAATGAAAAACTGTTTTTT
CDR3: CASSYFSGVNEKLFF
V: TRBV6-6
size: many
D: -
J: TRBJ1-4

DNA: TGTGCCAGCAGTTTCCTCTCGGACAAGCATTCACCCCTCCACTTT
CDR3: CASSFLSDKHSPLHF
V: TRBV27
size: many
D: -
J: TRBJ1-6

DNA: TGTGCCAGCAGCCCGGGGACAGGATTTGGCACCGGGGAGCTGTTTTTT
CDR3: CASSPGTGFGTGELFF
V: TRBV5-4
size: few
D: TRBD1
J: TRBJ2-2

DNA: TGTGCCAGCAGCGAGGAAGTTTGGGATTACACAGATACGCAGTATTTT
CDR3: CASSEEVWDYTDTQYF
V: TRBV7-6
size: -
D: -
J: TRBJ2-3

DNA: TGTGCCAGTAGTAACAGGGGGTTCCACGAGCAGTACTTC
CDR3: CASSNRGFHEQYF
V: TRBV19
size: many
D: TRBD1
J: TRBJ2-7

DNA: TGTGCCAGCAGCTTGGCCGGGGGACAGGGGGCTAGAGGCGAGCAGTACTTC
CDR3: CASSLAGGQGARGEQYF
V: TRBV5-4
size: -
D: TRBD1
J: TRBJ2-7

DNA: TGCGCCAGCAGCCCGGACAACGTCGATGAGCAGTTCTTC
CDR3: CASSPDNVDEQFF
V: TRBV4-1
size: -
D: -
J: TRBJ2-1

DNA: TGTGCCAGCAGTTACATGTGGGTGGGTAGTTATGAGCAGTTCTTC
CDR3: CASSYMWVGSYEQFF
V: TRBV6-5
size: -
D: -
J: TRBJ2-1

DNA: TGTGCCAGCAGGGAGGACAGGCTAGCCTACGAGCAGTACTTC
CDR3: CASREDRLAYEQYF
V: TRBV28
size: few
D: TRBD1
J: TRBJ2-7

DNA: TGTGCCAGTAGGCGTGAAGGACAGGGCCATCTTAGCAATCAGCCCCAGCATTTT
CDR3: CASRREGQGHLSNQPQHF
V: TRBV19
size: -
D: TRBD1
J: TRBJ1-5

DNA: TGTGCCACCAGCAGAGGAGGGGCTTCCACCTACGAGCAGTACTTC
CDR3: CATSRGGASTYEQYF
V: TRBV15
size: many
D: -
J: TRBJ2-7

DNA: TGTGCCACCAGCTTGGACAGAAAAAACTACGAGCAGTACTTC
CDR3: CATSLDRKNYEQYF
V: TRBV24-1
size: many
D: -
J: TRBJ2-7

DNA: TGTGCCAGCAGCGATAGCGGGAGAACTTTGTTCGAGCAGTACTTC
CDR3: CASSDSGRTLFEQYF
V: TRBV3-1
size: many
D: TRBD2
J: TRBJ2-7

DNA: TGCAGCGTTGGGGGACAGGGCTACTATGGCTACACCTTC
CDR3: CSVGGQGYYGYTF
V: TRBV29-1
size: -
D: TRBD1
J: TRBJ1-2

DNA: TGTGCCTGGAGTGCAACAGGGTTGAGTAACTATGGCTACACCTTC
CDR3: CAWSATGLSNYGYTF
V: TRBV30
size: many
D: -
J: TRBJ1-2

DNA: TGTGCCATCAGTGAGTCGCGAGTTCTTGGGACTAACTATGGCTACACCTTC
CDR3: CAISESRVLGTNYGYTF
V: TRBV10-3
size: many
D: -
J: TRBJ1-2

DNA: TGTGCCAGTAGTATAGGGCTAGCGGGAGGAGGTGAGCAGTTCTTC
CDR3: CASSIGLAGGGEQFF
V: TRBV19
size: -
D: TRBD2
J: TRBJ2-1

DNA: TGTGCCAGCAGCCTCGCCACCGGGGAGCTGTTTTTT
CDR3: CASSLATGELFF
V: TRBV12-3/TRBV12-4
size: many
D: -
J: TRBJ2-2

DNA: TGTGCCAGCAGTGAAGCGGGCCCCGGCGTAGCGGGGAACATTCAGTACTTC
CDR3: CASSEAGPGVAGNIQYF
V: TRBV6-1
size: once
D: TRBD2
J: TRBJ2-4

DNA: TGTGCCAGCTCACCGCCTACGGACAGGGGCCGGATGAACACTGAAGCTTTCTTT
CDR3: CASSPPTDRGRMNTEAFF
V: TRBV18
size: few
D: TRBD1
J: TRBJ1-1

DNA: TGTGCCAGTAGAGTAACTGGACAGGGTTCCTACGAGCAGTACTTC
CDR3: CASRVTGQGSYEQYF
V: TRBV19
size: many
D: TRBD1
J: TRBJ2-7

DNA: TGTGCCTGGAGCGAATCCGGGGAGGCTTTCTTT
CDR3: CAWSESGEAFF
V: TRBV30
size: many
D: -
J: TRBJ1-1

DNA: TGTGCCAGCAGCCGAACGGAGGCGGGGGATGGCTACACCTTC
CDR3: CASSRTEAGDGYTF
V: TRBV27
size: many
D: -
J: TRBJ1-2

DNA: TGCAGTGCTCCGGACAGGGGGGCGTTGAACACTGAAGCTTTCTTT
CDR3: CSAPDRGALNTEAFF
V: TRBV20-1
size: -
D: TRBD1
J: TRBJ1-1

DNA: TGTGCCAGCTCGAATCAGGGGGCTGGTCAGCCCCAGCATTTT
CDR3: CASSNQGAGQPQHF
V: TRBV18
size: -
D: TRBD1
J: TRBJ1-5

DNA: TGTGCCAGCACCCCGACCCACCCGAACACCGGGGAGCTGTTTTTT
CDR3: CASTPTHPNTGELFF
V: TRBV7-9
size: many
D: -
J: TRBJ2-2